Listed here are 16 T cell receptor beta chains from one sample, sequenced in a study of cytomegalovirus exposure and HLA in healthy donors. The PCR made use of 60 Vbeta and 13 Jbeta primers. Assay: immunoSEQ multiplex PCR; the TCRdb copy retains only in-frame clones and omits some. Of about 110,000 clones detected, roughly 69% appear once; the ten largest clones hold 3.8%. The sample taken for sequencing was PBMCs. These receptors all stem from a young man in good health and CMV-seropositive.

This clone was seen a few times. The V call is TRBV2, the J call TRBJ1-2, with TRBD1 matching over 7 bases. Trimming at V came to 4 bases and at J to 4 bases, leaving 12 bases not matched to a gene. The CDR3 length is 16 residues. Per germline, CDR1 SNHLY and CDR2 FYNNEI. CDR3 residues: CASSVEGAGNSYGYTF. As DNA, the CDR3 is TGTGCCAGCAGTGTTGAGGGGGCTGGAAATAGCTATGGCTACACCTTC.

V and J are TRBV6-5 and TRBJ1-5; perhaps TRBD1 as D (6 bases). Germline CDR1 and CDR2: MNHEY and SVGAGI. The CDR3 spans 13 residues. Trimming left V 6 bases short and J 7 bases short, with 13 bases between. DNA for the CDR3: TGTGCCAGCAGCCCAGGGGTGAACCAGCCCCAGCATTTT. Translation: CASSPGVNQPQHF.

The rearrangement links TRBV5-6 to TRBJ1-3; possible D gene TRBD1, 5 bases. V dropped 0 bases and J dropped 9 bases, with 13 bases sitting between them. CDR1 and CDR2 (germline): SGHDT, YYEEEE. The CDR3 is 14 residues long. CDR3 sequence: CASSLDRIRATIYF. The CDR3, as DNA: TGTGCCAGCAGCTTGGACAGGATTAGGGCCACCATATATTTT.

In its sample, this clone was seen a few times. The V and J genes are TRBV18 and TRBJ1-6, with 7 bases identical to TRBD1. Germline CDR1 and CDR2: KGHSH and LQKENI. This CDR3 region has 16 residues. The V and J ends lost 3 bases and 0 bases, in that order; junction bases with no gene match: 2. The CDR3: CASSPGQSSYNSPLHF. The CDR3 DNA sequence: TGTGCCAGCTCACCGGGACAGAGCTCCTATAATTCACCCCTCCACTTT.

This clone was found a few times. This CDR3 reads CASSHEVYEQFF. The CDR3 nucleotides are TGTGCCAGCAGCCATGAGGTCTATGAGCAGTTCTTC. The chain joins TRBV11-2 to TRBJ2-1; D is unresolved. Germline CDR1 is SGHAT and CDR2 is FQNNGV. Between the trimmed V and J ends, which lost 5 bases and 8 bases, there was a span of 10 bases. This CDR3 spans 12 amino acids.

The gene calls are TRBV27 and TRBJ1-4; 7 nucleotides align to TRBD1. Per germline, CDR1 MNHEY and CDR2 SMNVEV (reference sequence). V lost 4 bases, J lost 0 bases, and 8 bases stayed unmatched. There are 17 residues in the CDR3. This CDR3 is CASSSYLGTATNEKLFF. DNA of the CDR3: TGTGCCAGCAGTTCATACCTCGGGACAGCAACTAATGAAAAACTGTTTTTT.

The V call is TRBV7-2, the J call TRBJ1-6; no firm D call. CDR1 and CDR2 from the germline V gene are SGHTA and FQGNSA. CDR3 size: 14 residues. V was pared by 10 bases and J by 6 bases, with 16 bases between. CDR3 DNA: TGTGCCACCTCTCGGGTAGGAGGTAATTCACCCCTCCACTTT. This gives the protein CATSRVGGNSPLHF.

The chain uses TRBV4-1 and TRBJ2-4; D perhaps matches TRBD2 (5 bases). Per the germline V gene, CDR1 is MGHRA and CDR2 is YSYEKL. V lost 2 bases to trimming and J lost 9 bases, with 11 bases between them. The CDR3 runs to 13 residues. CDR3 residues: CASSQPGLGIQYF. In DNA, the CDR3 is TGCGCCAGCAGCCAACCCGGACTGGGCATTCAGTACTTC.

This clone was counted a few times. This sequence joins TRBV9 and TRBJ2-3; D possibly corresponds to TRBD2 (6 bases). V was cut by 4 bases and J by 9 bases, with 18 bases left in between. The germline gives CDR1 SGDLS, CDR2 YYNGEE. The CDR3 loop spans 14 amino acids. For the CDR3, the DNA is TGTGCCAGCAGCCTCGGGACTGGCGGTGACACGCAGTATTTT. Its protein is CASSLGTGGDTQYF.

This clone was seen only a few times. The chain joins TRBV6-1 to TRBJ2-7, with D unresolved. Trimming shortened V by 5 bases and J by 0 bases, and 11 bases separated the two germline ends. Per germline, CDR1 MNHNS and CDR2 SASEGT. This CDR3 has 14 amino acids. The CDR3 DNA reads TGTGCCAGCAGTCCTCAACCTAGCTCCTACGAGCAGTACTTC. Translation: CASSPQPSSYEQYF.

The chain joins TRBV28 to TRBJ2-1; TRBD2 aligns across 12 bases. Germline assignment: CDR1 MDHEN and CDR2 SYDVKM. The CDR3 contains 17 residues. V was clipped by 0 bases and J by 8 bases; unmatched bases: 8. CDR3 sequence: CASSLWASGGARDEQFF. CDR3 coding DNA: TGTGCCAGCAGTTTATGGGCTAGCGGGGGGGCTAGGGATGAGCAGTTCTTC.

J is TRBJ1-6 and V is TRBV11-2; unclear D gene. Germline CDR1 is SGHAT and CDR2 is FQNNGV. The length of the CDR3 is 15 residues. With 0 bases removed from V and 7 bases from J, the gap between germline ends came to 10 bases. The CDR3 region is CASSLERGYNSPLHF. CDR3 DNA sequence: TGTGCCAGCAGCTTAGAGCGGGGTTACAATTCACCCCTCCACTTT. Together with reference TRBV11-2 and TRBJ1-6, the CDR3 gives the full variable domain: EAGVAQSPRYKIIEKRQSVAFWCNPISGHATLYWYQQILGQGPKLLIQFQNNGVVDDSQLPKDRFSAERLKGVDSTLKIQPAKLEDSAVYLCASSLERGYNSPLHFGNGTRLTVT.

V is TRBV15 and J is TRBJ1-2; TRBD1 agrees at 7 bases. This CDR3 comprises 17 residues. CDR1 is LNHNV, CDR2 YYDKDF, per germline (reference sequence). V dropped 0 bases and J dropped 8; count of bases not matched to a gene: 15. The CDR3 is CATSRDSLTGFEGGYTF. The CDR3 DNA is TGTGCCACCAGCAGAGATTCATTGACAGGGTTCGAAGGAGGCTACACCTTC.

V gene TRBV6-4 combines with J gene TRBJ2-3; 13 bases fit TRBD2. The CDR3 totals 15 residues. Germline V lookup: CDR1 MRHNA, CDR2 SNTAGT. V lost 2 bases to trimming and J lost 4 bases; unmatched junction nucleotides: 0. CDR3 in DNA: TGTGCCAGCAGTGACGGGACTAGCGGGGCAGATACGCAGTATTTT. Amino acids: CASSDGTSGADTQYF.

This clone has a handful of counts. The CDR3 loop reads CASSRGQTYEQYF. The CDR3 DNA is TGTGCCAGCAGCCGGGGACAAACCTACGAGCAGTACTTC. This chain uses TRBV9 with TRBJ2-7; TRBD1 is a possible D gene (6 bases). V lost 4 bases and J 2 bases, leaving 10 bases between the germline ends. Germline loops: CDR1 SGDLS, CDR2 YYNGEE. CDR3 length: 13 amino acids.

V and J are TRBV29-1 and TRBJ1-2; 8 nucleotides agree with TRBD1. Germline trimming cut 4 bases from V and 7 bases from J; bases unmatched to any gene: 2. The CDR3 runs to 11 residues. Germline V gene lookup returns CDR1 SQVTM and CDR2 ANQGSEA. The CDR3 sequence is CSVGTGLGYTF. In DNA, the CDR3 is TGCAGCGTTGGGACAGGGCTTGGCTACACCTTC. Complete variable domain (other parts from reference TRBV29-1 and TRBJ1-2): SAVISQKPSRDICQRGTSLTIQCQVDSQVTMMFWYRQQPGQSLTLIATANQGSEATYESGFVIDKFPISRPNLTFSTLTVSNMSPEDSSIYLCSVGTGLGYTFGSGTRLTVV.